This T cell receptor (beta chain) derives from a study of persistence of HIV-infected CD4 T cells. At the level of the study: Two participants gave one leukapheresis sample; others gave up to roughly 180 mL blood repeatedly.

The libraries were made with immunoSEQ version 4 in survey mode. TCRdb's copy holds only in-frame clones and misses some; the assay was immunoSEQ multiplex PCR. Of 44,000 or so clones listed, approximately 89% are singletons. Anti-CD3/anti-CD28 beads served as a nonspecific positive control stimulus. Sorting selected CD4+ T cells upregulating both CD40 ligand and CD69. This clone is a singleton in its sample. Its target is unknown. The CDR3 covers 14 residues. The germline V gene has CDR1 SGHNT and CDR2 YYREEE (reference sequence). Trimming cost V 3 bases and J 6 bases, with 14 bases left between them. The gene calls are TRBV5-4 and TRBJ2-3; D is unresolved. This sequence was found in an adult man with HIV who was CMV-seropositive. Sequencing was performed on CD4+ T cells sorted from PBMCs after 18-hour stimulation, taken from a patient who received antiretroviral therapy. The CDR3 loop reads CASSSRVSGDTQYF. The CDR3 DNA reads as TGTGCCAGCAGCTCCCGGGTTTCAGGCGATACGCAGTATTTT.